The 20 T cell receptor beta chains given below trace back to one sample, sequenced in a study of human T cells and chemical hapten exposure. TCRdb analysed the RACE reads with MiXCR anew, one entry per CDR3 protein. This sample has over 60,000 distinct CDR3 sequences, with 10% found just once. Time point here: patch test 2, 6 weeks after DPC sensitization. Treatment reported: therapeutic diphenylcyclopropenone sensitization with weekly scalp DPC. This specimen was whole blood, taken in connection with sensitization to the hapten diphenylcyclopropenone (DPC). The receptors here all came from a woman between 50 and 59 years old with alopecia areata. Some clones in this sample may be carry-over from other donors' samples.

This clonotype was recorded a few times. Here the CDR3 reads CSTNQGEDTQYF. The CDR3 DNA is TGCAGTACTAATCAGGGGGAAGATACGCAGTATTTT. The chain combines TRBV29-1 with TRBJ2-3, with TRBD1 matching over 7 bases. The CDR3 sequence is 12 residues long. The germline V gene has CDR1 SQVTM and CDR2 ANQGSEA.

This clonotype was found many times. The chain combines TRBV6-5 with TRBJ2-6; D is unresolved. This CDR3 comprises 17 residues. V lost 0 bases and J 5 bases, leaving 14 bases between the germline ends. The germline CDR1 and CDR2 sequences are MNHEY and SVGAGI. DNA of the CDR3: TGTGCCAGCAGTTACTCGATACGGCTGCTCCGGGCCAACGTCCTGACTTTC. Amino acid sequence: CASSYSIRLLRANVLTF.

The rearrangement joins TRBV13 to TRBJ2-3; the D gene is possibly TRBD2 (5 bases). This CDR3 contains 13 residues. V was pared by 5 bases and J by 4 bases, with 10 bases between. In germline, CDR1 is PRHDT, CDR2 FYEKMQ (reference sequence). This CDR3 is CASSPAGADTQYF. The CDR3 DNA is TGTGCCAGCAGCCCCGCCGGGGCAGATACGCAGTATTTT.

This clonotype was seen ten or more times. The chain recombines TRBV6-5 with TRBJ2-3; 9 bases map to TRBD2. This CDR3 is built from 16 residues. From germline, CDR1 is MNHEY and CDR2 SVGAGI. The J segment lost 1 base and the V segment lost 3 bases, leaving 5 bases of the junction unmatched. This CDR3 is CASSYYRTSGTDTQYF. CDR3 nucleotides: TGTGCCAGCAGTTATTATAGGACTAGCGGCACAGATACGCAGTATTTT.

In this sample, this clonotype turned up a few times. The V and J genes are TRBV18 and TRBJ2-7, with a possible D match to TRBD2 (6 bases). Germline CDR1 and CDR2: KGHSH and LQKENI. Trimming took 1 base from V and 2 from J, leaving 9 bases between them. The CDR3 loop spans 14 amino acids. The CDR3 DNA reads TGTGCCAGCTCACCACGGTCGGGGGCCTACGAGCAGTACTTC. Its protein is CASSPRSGAYEQYF.

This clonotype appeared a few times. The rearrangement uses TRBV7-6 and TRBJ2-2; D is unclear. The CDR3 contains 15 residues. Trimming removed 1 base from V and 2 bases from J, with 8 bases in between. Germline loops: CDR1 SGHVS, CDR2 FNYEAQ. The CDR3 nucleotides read TGTGCCAGCAGCTTAGGCGGAGCTAACACCGGGGAGCTGTTTTTT. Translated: CASSLGGANTGELFF.

The CDR3 is CASTPSQGPYEQYF. The CDR3 coding sequence is TGTGCCAGCACGCCGTCCCAGGGCCCCTACGAGCAGTACTTC. The chain carries TRBV3-1 and TRBJ2-7, with D perhaps matching TRBD1 (5 bases). Germline V lookup: CDR1 LGHDT, CDR2 YNNKEL (reference sequence). The ends were cut back, 7 bases at V and 2 bases at J, with 15 bases in the middle. The CDR3 spans 14 residues.

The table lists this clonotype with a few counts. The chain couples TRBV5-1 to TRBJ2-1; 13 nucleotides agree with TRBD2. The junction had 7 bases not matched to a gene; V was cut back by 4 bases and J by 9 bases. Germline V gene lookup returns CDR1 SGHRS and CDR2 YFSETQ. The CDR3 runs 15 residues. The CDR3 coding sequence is TGCGCCAGCAGCCCCGGACTAGCGGGAGTGCCTGAGCAGTTCTTC. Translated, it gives CASSPGLAGVPEQFF.

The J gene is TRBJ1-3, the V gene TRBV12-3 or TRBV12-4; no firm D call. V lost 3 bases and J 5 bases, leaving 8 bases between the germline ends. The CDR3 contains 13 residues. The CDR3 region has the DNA TGTGCCAGCAGTTTCGGTGGGAGAAACACCATATATTTT. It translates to CASSFGGRNTIYF.

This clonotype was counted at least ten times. The CDR3 DNA sequence: TGTGCCAGCAGCTCTCCTTCCCGGGGGCAAGAGACCCAGTACTTC. It yields the protein CASSSPSRGQETQYF. The gene calls are TRBV7-8 and TRBJ2-5, with TRBD2 as a possible D gene (6 bases). There are 15 residues in the CDR3. From germline, CDR1 is SGHVS and CDR2 FQNEAQ. Trimming pared 4 bases from V and 2 bases from J, leaving 14 bases between.

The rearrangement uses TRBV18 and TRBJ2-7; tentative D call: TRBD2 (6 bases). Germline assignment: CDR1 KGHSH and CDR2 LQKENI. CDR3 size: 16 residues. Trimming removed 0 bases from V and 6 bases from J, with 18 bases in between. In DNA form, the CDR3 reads TGTGCCAGCTCACCACCGAGGGACTCGGCGGCCTCCGAGCAGTACTTC. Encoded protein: CASSPPRDSAASEQYF.

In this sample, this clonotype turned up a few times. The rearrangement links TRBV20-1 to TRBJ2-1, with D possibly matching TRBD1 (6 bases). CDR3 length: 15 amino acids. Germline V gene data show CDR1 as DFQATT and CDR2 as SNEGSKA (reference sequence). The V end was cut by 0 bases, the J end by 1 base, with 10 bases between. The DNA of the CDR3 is TGCAGTGCTAGAGAACAGGGCAGGTCCTACAATGAGCAGTTCTTC. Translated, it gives CSAREQGRSYNEQFF.

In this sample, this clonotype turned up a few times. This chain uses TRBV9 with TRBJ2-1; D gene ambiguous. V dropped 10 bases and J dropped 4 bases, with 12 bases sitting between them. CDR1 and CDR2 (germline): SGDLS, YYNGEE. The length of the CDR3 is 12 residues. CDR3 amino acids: CAGRYGYNEQFF. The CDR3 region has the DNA TGTGCCGGGCGGTACGGGTACAATGAGCAGTTCTTC.

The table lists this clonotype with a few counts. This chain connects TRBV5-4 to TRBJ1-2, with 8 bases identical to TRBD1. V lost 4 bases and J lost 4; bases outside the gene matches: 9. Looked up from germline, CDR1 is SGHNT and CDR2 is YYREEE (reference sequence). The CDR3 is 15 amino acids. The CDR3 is CASSPAGQDGYGYTF. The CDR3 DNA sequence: TGTGCCAGCAGCCCGGCGGGACAGGATGGCTATGGCTACACCTTC.

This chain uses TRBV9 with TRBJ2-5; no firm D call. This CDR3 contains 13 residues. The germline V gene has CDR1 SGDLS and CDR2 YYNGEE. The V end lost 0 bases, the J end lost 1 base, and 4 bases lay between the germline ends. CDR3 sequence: CASSVDTQETQYF. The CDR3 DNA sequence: TGTGCCAGCAGCGTAGACACCCAAGAGACCCAGTACTTC.

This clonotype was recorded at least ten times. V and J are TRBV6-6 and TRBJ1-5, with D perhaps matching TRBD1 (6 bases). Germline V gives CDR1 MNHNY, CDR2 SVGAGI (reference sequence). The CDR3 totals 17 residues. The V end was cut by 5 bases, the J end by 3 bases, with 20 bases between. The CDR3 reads CASSRILRQEDNQPQHF. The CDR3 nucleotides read TGTGCCAGCAGTCGGATTCTTCGACAGGAGGACAATCAGCCCCAGCATTTT.

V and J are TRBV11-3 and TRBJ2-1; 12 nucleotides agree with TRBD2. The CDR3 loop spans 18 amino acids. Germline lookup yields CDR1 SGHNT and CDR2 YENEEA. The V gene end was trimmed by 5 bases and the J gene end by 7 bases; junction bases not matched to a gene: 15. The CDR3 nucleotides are TGTGCCAGCAGCAAAAGGGGAAGGGGACTAGCGGGCCTTAATGAGCAGTTCTTC. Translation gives CASSKRGRGLAGLNEQFF.

The CDR3 reads CASSQDRGRTSSYEQYF. For the CDR3, the DNA is TGCGCCAGCAGCCAAGATAGAGGGCGCACAAGCTCCTACGAGCAGTACTTC. This chain joins TRBV4-1 and TRBJ2-7, with D maybe TRBD2 (5 bases). The CDR3 runs to 17 residues. Germline V lookup: CDR1 MGHRA, CDR2 YSYEKL. Trimming stripped 0 bases from V and 0 bases from J, with 15 bases between.

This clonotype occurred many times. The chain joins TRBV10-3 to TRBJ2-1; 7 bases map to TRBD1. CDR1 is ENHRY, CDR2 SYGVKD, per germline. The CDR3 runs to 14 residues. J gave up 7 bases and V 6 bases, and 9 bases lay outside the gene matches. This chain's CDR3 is CAISFSTGTNEQFF. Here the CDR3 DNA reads TGTGCCATCAGCTTCTCGACAGGGACGAATGAGCAGTTCTTC.

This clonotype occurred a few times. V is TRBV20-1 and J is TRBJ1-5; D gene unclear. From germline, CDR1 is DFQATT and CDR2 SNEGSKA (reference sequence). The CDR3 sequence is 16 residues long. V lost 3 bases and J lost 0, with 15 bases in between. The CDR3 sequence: CSASGSPAYSNQPQHF. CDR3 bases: TGCAGTGCTAGTGGGTCCCCTGCCTATAGCAATCAGCCCCAGCATTTT.